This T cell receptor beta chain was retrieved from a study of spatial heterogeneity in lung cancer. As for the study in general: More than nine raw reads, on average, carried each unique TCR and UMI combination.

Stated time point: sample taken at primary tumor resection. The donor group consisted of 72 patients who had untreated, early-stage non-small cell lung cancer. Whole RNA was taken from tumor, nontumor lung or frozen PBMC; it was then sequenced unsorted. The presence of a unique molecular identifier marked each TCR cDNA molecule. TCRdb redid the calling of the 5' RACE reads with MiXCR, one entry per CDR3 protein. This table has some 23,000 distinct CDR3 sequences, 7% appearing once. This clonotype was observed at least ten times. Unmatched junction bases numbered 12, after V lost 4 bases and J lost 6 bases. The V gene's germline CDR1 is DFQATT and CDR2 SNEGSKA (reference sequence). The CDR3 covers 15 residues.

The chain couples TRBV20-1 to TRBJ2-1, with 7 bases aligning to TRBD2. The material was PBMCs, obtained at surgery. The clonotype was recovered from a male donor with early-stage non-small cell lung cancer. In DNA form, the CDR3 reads TGCAGTGCTACGCGTGATATGGTAGCGGGCAATGAGCAGTTCTTC. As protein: CSATRDMVAGNEQFF.